The rows below give T cell receptor beta chains drawn from one sample of a study of cytomegalovirus exposure and HLA in healthy donors. The data were produced by immunoSEQ multiplex PCR, yet TCRdb's version contains in-frame clones alone and is incomplete. The profile shows 150,000 or so clones, 55% to 70% of them singletons. The material sequenced was PBMCs. The receptors come from a woman aged 25 to 39 in good health and CMV-seropositive. Each CDR3 is given with its conserved first and last residue. A D gene is named only where the DNA matches it firmly. Some rows have no size entry. The others give once, few or many, or a class for an expanded clone.

J gene | clone size | V gene | D gene | CDR3 protein | CDR3 DNA
TRBJ2-5 | . | TRBV5-1 | . | CASSLELAETQYF | TGCGCCAGCAGCTTGGAGCTAGCGGAGACCCAGTACTTC
TRBJ2-6 | . | TRBV5-1 | TRBD1 | CASSLTGGSGANVLTF | TGCGCCAGCAGCTTGACAGGGGGCTCTGGGGCCAACGTCCTGACTTTC
TRBJ1-3 | . | TRBV11-2 | . | CASTTGSGGGNTIYF | TGTGCCAGCACCACAGGGTCGGGTGGAGGAAACACCATATATTTT
TRBJ1-2 | . | TRBV9 | . | CASSGDILNGYTF | TGTGCCAGCAGCGGGGACATATTGAATGGCTACACCTTC
TRBJ2-5 | . | TRBV5-6 | TRBD1 | CASSSSGTGIIKETQYF | TGTGCCAGCAGCTCGTCCGGGACAGGTATTATTAAAGAGACCCAGTACTTC
TRBJ2-1 | . | TRBV7-6 | TRBD1 | CANRQGGRNEQFF | TGTGCCAACCGACAGGGTGGTCGCAATGAGCAGTTCTTC
TRBJ1-1 | few | TRBV6-5 | . | CASRFAGGVNTEAFF | TGTGCCAGCAGATTTGCGGGGGGGGTTAACACTGAAGCTTTCTTT
TRBJ1-1 | . | TRBV4-1 | . | CASSQEGSQVEAFF | TGCGCCAGCAGCCAAGAGGGCAGCCAGGTCGAAGCTTTCTTT
TRBJ2-1 | . | TRBV7-6 | . | CASSRRPSYNEQLF | TGTGCCAGCAGCCGGAGACCCAGCTACAATGAGCAGCTCTTC
TRBJ2-7 | once | TRBV30 | TRBD2 | CAWSLAGSSNQYF | TGTGCCTGGAGCCTAGCGGGATCGTCGAATCAGTACTTC
TRBJ2-7 | . | TRBV27 | TRBD2 | CATRLAGGPNEQYF | TGTGCCACCCGGCTAGCGGGGGGGCCCAACGAGCAGTACTTC
TRBJ2-7 | . | TRBV9 | TRBD1 | CASSERQGGEQYF | TGTGCCAGCAGCGAGAGACAGGGGGGCGAGCAGTACTTC
TRBJ1-2 | . | TRBV14 | TRBD1 | CASSQDRGLRSGYTF | TGTGCCAGCAGCCAAGACAGGGGGCTTCGCTCGGGCTACACCTTC
TRBJ2-3 | . | TRBV10-1 | TRBD2 | CASSDRAGGSTDTQYF | TGCGCCAGCAGTGATCGGGCGGGGGGAAGCACAGATACGCAGTATTTT
TRBJ2-4 | . | TRBV28 | TRBD1 | CASSSQGAKNIQYF | TGTGCCAGCAGCTCACAGGGGGCCAAAAACATTCAGTACTTC
TRBJ2-5 | . | TRBV2 | . | CASSINLRETQYF | TGTGCCAGCAGTATAAACCTACGAGAGACCCAGTACTTC
TRBJ2-5 | . | TRBV7-9 | . | CASSQQETQYF | TGTGCCAGCAGCCAGCAAGAGACCCAGTACTTC
TRBJ1-4 | . | TRBV28 | TRBD1 | CASSTIFGVGTENEKLFF | TGTGCCAGCAGTACGATCTTCGGGGTAGGGACAGAAAATGAAAAACTGTTTTTT
TRBJ2-2 | once | TRBV5-4 | . | CASSFGVGELFF | TGTGCCAGCAGCTTCGGGGTAGGGGAGCTGTTTTTT
TRBJ2-5 | . | TRBV15 | TRBD1 | CAASRGQETQYF | TGTGCCGCCTCGAGGGGGCAGGAGACCCAGTACTTC
TRBJ1-6 | . | TRBV28 | TRBD1 | CASRGPGGSGSPLHF | TGTGCCAGCAGGGGACCAGGGGGCTCGGGTTCACCCCTCCACTTT
TRBJ1-4 | . | TRBV18 | . | CASSPPTARVSDATNEKLFF | TGTGCCAGCTCACCACCGACAGCCAGGGTATCCGACGCAACTAATGAAAAACTGTTTTTT
TRBJ2-7 | few | TRBV2 | . | CASSEWREAYEQYF | TGTGCCAGCAGTGAATGGAGGGAGGCCTACGAGCAGTACTTC
TRBJ2-2 | . | TRBV2 | . | CASSDFSGDGELFF | TGTGCCAGCAGTGATTTTTCGGGGGACGGGGAGCTGTTTTTT
TRBJ2-7 | few | TRBV10-3 | . | CAIYPEREQYF | TGTGCCATCTATCCGGAGCGGGAGCAGTACTTC
TRBJ1-2 | few | TRBV7-6 | TRBD1 | CASSFGTGVYGYTF | TGTGCCAGCAGCTTTGGGACAGGGGTTTATGGCTACACCTTC
TRBJ1-3 | . | TRBV6-1 | . | CASSEARGRLISSGNTIYF | TGTGCCAGCAGTGAAGCGCGGGGGAGGTTGATTAGCTCTGGAAACACCATATATTTT
TRBJ1-6 | few | TRBV25-1 | . | CASRPRDTYNSPLHF | TGTGCCAGCAGACCCCGGGACACTTATAATTCCCCCCTCCACTTT
TRBJ1-1 | . | TRBV10-1 | TRBD1 | CASSQGAHLNTEAFF | TGCGCCAGCAGCCAGGGGGCCCACTTGAACACTGAAGCTTTCTTT
TRBJ2-3 | . | TRBV28 | TRBD2 | CASSPASGGVGDTQYF | TGTGCCAGCAGTCCGGCTAGCGGGGGGGTGGGAGATACGCAGTATTTT
TRBJ1-1 | . | TRBV7-8 | TRBD1 | CASSSWTGDTEAFF | TGTGCCAGCAGCTCGTGGACAGGGGACACTGAAGCTTTCTTT
TRBJ2-7 | . | TRBV6-5 | TRBD1 | CASRLTGGGEQYF | TGTGCCAGCAGACTGACAGGGGGCGGCGAGCAGTACTTC
TRBJ2-5 | . | TRBV7-9 | . | CASSLVLRGETQYF | TGTGCCAGCAGCTTAGTTCTGCGGGGAGAGACCCAGTACTTC
TRBJ1-1 | . | TRBV5-1 | . | CASSTTAGNTEAFF | TGCGCCAGCAGCACCACGGCAGGGAACACTGAAGCTTTCTTT
TRBJ2-1 | once | TRBV7-9 | . | CASSSYRGGNNEQFF | TGTGCCAGCAGTTCCTACAGGGGAGGAAACAATGAGCAGTTCTTC
TRBJ1-4 | . | TRBV14 | TRBD1 | CASSPRTGVNEKLFF | TGTGCCAGCAGCCCGAGGACAGGAGTTAATGAAAAACTGTTTTTT
TRBJ1-2 | once | TRBV6-1 | . | CASSPTGNSYGYTF | TGTGCCAGCAGTCCTACAGGGAACAGCTATGGCTACACCTTC
TRBJ1-5 | few | TRBV28 | . | CASSLVDQPQHF | TGTGCCAGCAGTTTAGTAGATCAGCCCCAGCATTTT
TRBJ2-3 | . | TRBV7-9 | TRBD1 | CASSWVPGTGAADTQYF | TGTGCCAGCAGCTGGGTACCCGGGACAGGGGCCGCAGATACGCAGTATTTT
TRBJ1-3 | . | TRBV7-9 | . | CASSLSNTIYF | TGTGCCAGCAGCTTATCGAACACCATATATTTT
TRBJ2-5 | . | TRBV4-2 | . | CASSQGQYQETQYF | TGTGCCAGCAGCCAAGGACAGTACCAAGAGACCCAGTACTTC
TRBJ2-7 | . | TRBV28 | . | CASSLSVSYEQYF | TGTGCCAGCAGTTTGTCCGTCTCCTACGAGCAGTACTTC
TRBJ2-3 | . | TRBV10-1 | . | CASSKGGGTDTQYF | TGCGCCAGCAGTAAGGGGGGGGGCACAGATACGCAGTATTTT
TRBJ1-4 | . | TRBV2 | . | CASKRKSEEKLFF | TGTGCCAGCAAACGGAAATCGGAGGAAAAACTGTTTTTT
TRBJ1-3 | . | TRBV28 | TRBD1 | CASSFQGAKNTIYF | TGTGCCAGCAGTTTCCAGGGGGCGAAAAACACCATATATTTT